Sequencing of this T cell receptor (beta chain) was carried out in a study of metastatic and nonmetastatic thyroid tumors. There are 13 residues in the CDR3. Trimming removed 6 bases from V and 2 bases from J, with 11 bases in between. TCRdb used MiXCR to call clones anew from the PCR reads. Of 7,000 or so clones listed, about 30% are singletons. Thyroid surgery was preceded by no treatment in any patient. The V and J genes are TRBV12-3 or TRBV12-4 and TRBJ2-7; D possibly corresponds to TRBD1 (6 bases). Sequenced material: adjacent normal tissue. The receptor's source is a male donor with papillary thyroid cancer or a benign thyroid nodule (not recorded which). Some clones in this sample may be carry-over from other donors' samples. The CDR3 sequence is CASSNRDAYEQYF. CDR3 DNA sequence: TGTGCCAGCAGCAACAGGGATGCCTACGAGCAGTACTTC.